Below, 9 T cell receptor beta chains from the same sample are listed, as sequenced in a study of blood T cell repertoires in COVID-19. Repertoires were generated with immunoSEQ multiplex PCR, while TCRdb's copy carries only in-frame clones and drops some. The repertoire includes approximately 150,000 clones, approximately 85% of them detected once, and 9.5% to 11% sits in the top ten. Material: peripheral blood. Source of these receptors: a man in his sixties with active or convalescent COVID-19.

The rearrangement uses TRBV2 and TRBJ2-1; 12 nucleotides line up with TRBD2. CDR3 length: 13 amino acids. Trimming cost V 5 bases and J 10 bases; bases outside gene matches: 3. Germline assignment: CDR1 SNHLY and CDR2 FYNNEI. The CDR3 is CASSRLAGEEQFF. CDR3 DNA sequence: TGTGCCAGCAGTCGACTAGCGGGAGAGGAGCAGTTCTTC. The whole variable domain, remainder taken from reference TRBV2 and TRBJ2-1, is EPEVTQTPSHQVTQMGQEVILRCVPISNHLYFYWYRQILGQKVEFLVSFYNNEISEKSEIFDDQFSVERPDGSNFTLKIRSTKLEDSAMYFCASSRLAGEEQFFGPGTRLTVL.

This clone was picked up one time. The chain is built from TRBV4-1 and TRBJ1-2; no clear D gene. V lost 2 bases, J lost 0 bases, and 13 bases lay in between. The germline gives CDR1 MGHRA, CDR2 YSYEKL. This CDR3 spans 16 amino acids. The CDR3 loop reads CASSQRGFLTNYGYTF. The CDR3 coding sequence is TGCGCCAGCAGCCAACGGGGATTCCTGACTAACTATGGCTACACCTTC.

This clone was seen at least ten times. The CDR3 nucleotides are TGTGCCAGCAGTATAAGGGAGGGTTGGGATGAGCAGTTCTTC. This codes for CASSIREGWDEQFF. The rearrangement uses TRBV2 and TRBJ2-1, with TRBD2 matching over 7 bases. CDR1 is SNHLY and CDR2 is FYNNEI in the germline V gene. The CDR3 is made up of 14 amino acids. The V gene end was trimmed by 5 bases and the J gene end by 8 bases; junction bases not matched to a gene: 9.

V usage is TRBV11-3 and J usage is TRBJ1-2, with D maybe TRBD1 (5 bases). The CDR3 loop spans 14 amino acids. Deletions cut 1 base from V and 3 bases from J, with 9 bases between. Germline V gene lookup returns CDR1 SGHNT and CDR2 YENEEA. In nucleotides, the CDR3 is TGTGCCAGCAGCTTAGGGGGAGGGGACTATGGCTACACCTTC. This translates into CASSLGGGDYGYTF.

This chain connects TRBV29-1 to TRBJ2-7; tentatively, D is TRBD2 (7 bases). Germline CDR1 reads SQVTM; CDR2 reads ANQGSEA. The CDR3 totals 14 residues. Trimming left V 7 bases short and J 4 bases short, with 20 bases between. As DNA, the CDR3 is TGCAGCGCTATGGGGGGAGGGGGTTATTACGAGCAGTACTTC. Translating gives CSAMGGGGYYEQYF.

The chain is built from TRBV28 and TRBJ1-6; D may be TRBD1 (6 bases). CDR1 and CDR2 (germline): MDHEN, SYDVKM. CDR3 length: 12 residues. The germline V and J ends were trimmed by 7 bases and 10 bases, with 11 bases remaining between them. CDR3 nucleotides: TGTGCCAGCAATGCAGGGGACTCACCCCTCCACTTT. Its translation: CASNAGDSPLHF.

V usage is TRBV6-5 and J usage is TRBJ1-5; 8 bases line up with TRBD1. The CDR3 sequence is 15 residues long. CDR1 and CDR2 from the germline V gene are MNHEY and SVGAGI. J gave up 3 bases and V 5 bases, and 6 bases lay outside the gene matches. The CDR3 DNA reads TGTGCCAGCAGTCTCGGGACAGGCATCAATCAGCCCCAGCATTTT. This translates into CASSLGTGINQPQHF.

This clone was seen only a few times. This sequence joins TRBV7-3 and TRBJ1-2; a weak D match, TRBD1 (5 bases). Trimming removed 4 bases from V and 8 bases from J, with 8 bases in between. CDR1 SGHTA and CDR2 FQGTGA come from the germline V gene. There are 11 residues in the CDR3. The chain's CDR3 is CASSSGLGYTF. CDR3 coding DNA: TGTGCCAGCAGCTCGGGACTGGGCTACACCTTC.

CDR3 nucleotide sequence: TGTGCCAGCAGCTTACCGGGAGCCCTCTCCTACGAGCAGTACTTC. Protein: CASSLPGALSYEQYF. The chain has TRBV7-2 and TRBJ2-7; possible D gene TRBD2, 6 bases. This CDR3 has 15 amino acids. CDR1 is SGHTA, CDR2 FQGNSA, per germline. Trimming stripped 2 bases from V and 0 bases from J, with 11 bases between.